Sequencing of this T cell receptor beta chain was carried out in a study of regulatory T cells in long-lasting Graves disease. Broader study findings: Persistent Graves' patients showed less TCR diversity than newly diagnosed patients showed.

Time point indicated: newly diagnosed GD, antithyroid drugs for less than 3 months. From RNA extracted from PBMCs, the TCR library was made. The patients were drawn from one endocrinology department in Xi'an, China. This clonotype appeared many times. The antigen remains undetermined. Combining iRepertoire HTBI primers with Arm-PCR of CDR3 regions, the authors built TCR beta libraries. One entry per CDR3 protein results from TCRdb running MiXCR on the multiplex PCR reads. The sample carries around 330,000 distinct CDR3 sequences, 18% recorded once. This sequence was found in a female donor with Graves disease. The input for sequencing was peripheral blood mononuclear cells (PBMCs), taken at new diagnosis, from a patient treated with antithyroid drugs.

This CDR3 reads CASSFSGSGTSGTRGTGELFF. Written as DNA, the CDR3 is TGTGCCAGCAGCTTCTCGGGGTCCGGGACTAGCGGGACTCGTGGGACCGGGGAGCTGTTTTTT. The chain recombines TRBV7-9 with TRBJ2-2; TRBD2 matches at 13 bases. After removal of 3 bases from V and 5 bases from J, the junction contained 18 bases not matched to a gene. Germline lookup yields CDR1 SEHNR and CDR2 FQNEAQ (reference sequence). CDR3 length equals 21 residues.